The next 7 T cell receptor beta chains were all read from a single sample in a study of T cell responses to AZD1222 COVID-19 vaccine. The repertoire was sequenced with immunoSEQ multiplex PCR; TCRdb's copy has only in-frame clones and lacks some. The sample shows over 150,000 clones, approximately 90% of them seen only once. This sample comprised peripheral blood, obtained on day 0 of MenACWY control vaccination. The source is an adult in good health.

This rearrangement joins TRBV28 to TRBJ2-7; 9 positions agree with TRBD1. The CDR3 is 14 amino acids. CDR1 is MDHEN and CDR2 is SYDVKM in the germline V gene. J gave up 1 base and V 8 bases, and 6 bases lay outside the gene matches. CDR3 residues: CASRRGQGSYEQYF. CDR3 nucleotides: TGTGCCAGCCGGAGGGGACAGGGTTCCTACGAGCAGTACTTC.

V and J are TRBV28 and TRBJ1-1; 7 bases line up with TRBD1. The CDR3 sequence is 16 residues long. V shed 5 bases and J 1 base; nucleotides not matched to a gene: 10. Germline V gives CDR1 MDHEN, CDR2 SYDVKM. The CDR3: CASSPRGLRKNTEAFF. CDR3 in DNA: TGTGCCAGCAGTCCTAGGGGGCTCAGGAAGAACACTGAAGCTTTCTTT.

This chain joins TRBV2 and TRBJ2-2; 7 bases align to TRBD1. This CDR3 contains 16 residues. With V trimmed by 5 bases and J by 0 bases, 6 bases remained unmatched. Germline CDR1 and CDR2: SNHLY and FYNNEI. The CDR3 bases are TGTGCCAGCAGTTCGGACAGGCCCACGAACACCGGGGAGCTGTTTTTT. Residues: CASSSDRPTNTGELFF.

V gene TRBV12-3 or TRBV12-4 combines with J gene TRBJ2-3; D remains unclear. V lost 4 bases and J lost 4, with 3 bases in between. The length of the CDR3 is 11 residues. The CDR3 DNA follows: TGTGCCAGCAGTTACCCAGATACGCAGTATTTT. Translating gives CASSYPDTQYF.

This chain joins TRBV24-1 and TRBJ1-1; TRBD1 aligns across 7 bases. This CDR3 is 15 amino acids long. The ends lost 3 bases at V and 4 bases at J; junction bases unmatched: 7. Germline V lookup: CDR1 KGHDR, CDR2 SFDVKD. The chain's CDR3 is CATSDGTAGGTEAFF. For the CDR3, the DNA is TGTGCCACCAGTGATGGGACAGCGGGAGGCACTGAAGCTTTCTTT.

The chain uses TRBV7-3 and TRBJ1-1, with D unclear. CDR3 length equals 13 residues. Trimming left V 0 bases short and J 4 bases short, with 6 bases between. The germline gives CDR1 SGHTA, CDR2 FQGTGA. CDR3 sequence (DNA): TGTGCCAGCAGCTTAACTAGAGCCACTGAAGCTTTCTTT. Residues: CASSLTRATEAFF.

In regard to this clone: The DNA is left out, because the CDR3 cannot be placed on it with certainty; the CDR3 is given as TCRdb lists it. The chain links TRBV12-3 or TRBV12-4 to TRBJ2-7. The CDR3 length equals 12 residues, ends included. CDR3 residues: CASSLGVGRGSF.